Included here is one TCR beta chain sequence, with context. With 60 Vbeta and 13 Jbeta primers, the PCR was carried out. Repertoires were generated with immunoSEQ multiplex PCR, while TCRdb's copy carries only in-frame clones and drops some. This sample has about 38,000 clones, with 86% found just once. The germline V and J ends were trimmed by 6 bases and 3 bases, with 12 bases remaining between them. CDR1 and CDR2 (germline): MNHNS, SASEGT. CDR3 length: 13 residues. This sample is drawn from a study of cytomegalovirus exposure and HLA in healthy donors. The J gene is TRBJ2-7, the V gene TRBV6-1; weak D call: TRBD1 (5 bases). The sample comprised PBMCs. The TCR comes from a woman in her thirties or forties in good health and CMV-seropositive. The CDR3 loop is CASSQTDYYEQYF. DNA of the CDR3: TGTGCCAGCAGCCAGACAGATTACTACGAGCAGTACTTC.